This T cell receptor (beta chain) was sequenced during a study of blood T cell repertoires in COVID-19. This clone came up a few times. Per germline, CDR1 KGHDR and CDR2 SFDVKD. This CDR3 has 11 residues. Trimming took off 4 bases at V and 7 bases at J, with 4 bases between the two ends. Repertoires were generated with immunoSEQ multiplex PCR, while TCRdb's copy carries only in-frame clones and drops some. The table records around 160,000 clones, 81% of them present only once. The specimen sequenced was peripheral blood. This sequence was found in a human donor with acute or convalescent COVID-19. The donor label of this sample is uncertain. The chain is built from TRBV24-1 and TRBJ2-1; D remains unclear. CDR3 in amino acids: CATSERNEQFF. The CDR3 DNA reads TGTGCCACCAGTGAGAGAAATGAGCAGTTCTTC.